These T cell receptor beta chains were read from a single sample in a study of blood T cell repertoires in COVID-19. Only in-frame clones appear in the TCRdb table, and some are missing; sequencing was by immunoSEQ multiplex PCR. The sample includes around 150,000 clones, less than 85% of them seen just once. The source material was peripheral blood. All receptors come from a human donor with acute or convalescent COVID-19. The donor label of this sample is uncertain. Each CDR3 is given with its conserved first and last residue. The order of the fields is CDR3 length, J gene, V gene, D gene, clone size, CDR3 DNA, CDR3 protein. A D gene is named only where the DNA matches it firmly. Where a row states a size, it is once, few, many or the class of an expanded clone; other rows omit it.

cdr3_length: 18
j_call: TRBJ2-3
v_call: TRBV4-3
d_call: TRBD2
clone_size: -
cdr3_nt: TGCGCCAGCAGCCAAGATCCCGGACTAGGATCCAGCACAGATACGCAGTATTTT
cdr3_aa: CASSQDPGLGSSTDTQYF

cdr3_length: 15
j_call: TRBJ2-7
v_call: TRBV28
d_call: TRBD2
clone_size: once
cdr3_nt: TGTGCCAGCAGTTTGGGGAGGGGCCGGTCCTACGAGCAGTACTTC
cdr3_aa: CASSLGRGRSYEQYF

cdr3_length: 14
j_call: TRBJ1-1
v_call: TRBV18
d_call: TRBD1
clone_size: -
cdr3_nt: TGTGCCAGCTCCCGGGACAGGGGAGAAACTGAAGCTTTCTTT
cdr3_aa: CASSRDRGETEAFF

cdr3_length: 17
j_call: TRBJ1-1
v_call: TRBV18
d_call: TRBD1
clone_size: -
cdr3_nt: TGTGCCAGCTCACCAGGGACAGTAGGAAACGGGAACACTGAAGCTTTCTTT
cdr3_aa: CASSPGTVGNGNTEAFF

cdr3_length: 11
j_call: TRBJ2-1
v_call: TRBV2
d_call: -
clone_size: -
cdr3_nt: TGTGCCAGCAGGGGCGGACAGGAGCAGTTCTTC
cdr3_aa: CASRGGQEQFF

cdr3_length: 16
j_call: TRBJ2-6
v_call: TRBV5-1
d_call: -
clone_size: -
cdr3_nt: TGCGCCAGCAGTTCTGACAGGACCTCTGGGGCCAACGTCCTGACTTTC
cdr3_aa: CASSSDRTSGANVLTF

cdr3_length: 11
j_call: TRBJ1-2
v_call: TRBV20-1
d_call: -
clone_size: -
cdr3_nt: TGCAGTGCTAGAGTATCGACAGGAGGAAACTTC
cdr3_aa: CSARVSTGGNF

cdr3_length: 13
j_call: TRBJ1-1
v_call: TRBV18
d_call: -
clone_size: -
cdr3_nt: TGTGCCAGCTCCGGCGGGGCAGATCCTGAAGCTTTCTTT
cdr3_aa: CASSGGADPEAFF

cdr3_length: 13
j_call: TRBJ1-2
v_call: TRBV12-3/TRBV12-4
d_call: -
clone_size: -
cdr3_nt: TGTGCCAGCAGCACCGGGGGGAGCTATGGCTACACCTTC
cdr3_aa: CASSTGGSYGYTF

cdr3_length: 13
j_call: TRBJ2-3
v_call: TRBV7-2
d_call: -
clone_size: -
cdr3_nt: TGTGCCAGCAGCCGAGGCGGGACAGATACGCAGTATTTT
cdr3_aa: CASSRGGTDTQYF

cdr3_length: 16
j_call: TRBJ1-5
v_call: TRBV2
d_call: -
clone_size: -
cdr3_nt: TGTGCCAGCAGTGAATCCATAGACGGCGCTCGGGGGCCCCAGCATTTT
cdr3_aa: CASSESIDGARGPQHF

cdr3_length: 15
j_call: TRBJ2-3
v_call: TRBV7-2
d_call: TRBD2
clone_size: -
cdr3_nt: TGTGCCAGCAGCTTCCAGCGGGGAGGCACAGATACGCAGTATTTT
cdr3_aa: CASSFQRGGTDTQYF

cdr3_length: 13
j_call: TRBJ2-1
v_call: TRBV12-3/TRBV12-4
d_call: -
clone_size: -
cdr3_nt: TGTGCCAGCAGTTTGGGGGGGCCCAATGAGCAGTTCTTC
cdr3_aa: CASSLGGPNEQFF

cdr3_length: 15
j_call: TRBJ1-6
v_call: TRBV7-9
d_call: TRBD1
clone_size: -
cdr3_nt: TGTGCCAGCAGCTTACTGGGACAGGGGGCTTCACCCCTCCACTTT
cdr3_aa: CASSLLGQGASPLHF

cdr3_length: 15
j_call: TRBJ1-3
v_call: TRBV30
d_call: TRBD1
clone_size: -
cdr3_nt: TGTGCCTGGAGTCCCCAGGGGGCCTTTGGAAACACCATATATTTT
cdr3_aa: CAWSPQGAFGNTIYF

cdr3_length: 20
j_call: TRBJ1-2
v_call: TRBV3-1/TRBV3-2
d_call: -
clone_size: -
cdr3_nt: TGTGCCAGCAGCCAAGATTGTCGAAGACGCTCCCGGAGGGGTGACTATGGCTACACCTTC
cdr3_aa: CASSQDCRRRSRRGDYGYTF

cdr3_length: 14
j_call: TRBJ1-5
v_call: TRBV27
d_call: TRBD1
clone_size: once
cdr3_nt: TGTGCCACCTCGACAGGGGGGAGCAATCAGCCCCAGCATTTT
cdr3_aa: CATSTGGSNQPQHF

cdr3_length: 15
j_call: TRBJ2-3
v_call: TRBV3-1/TRBV3-2
d_call: -
clone_size: -
cdr3_nt: TGTGCCAGCAGCCAGTCCAGGGGGGGCACAGATACGCAGTATTTT
cdr3_aa: CASSQSRGGTDTQYF

cdr3_length: 20
j_call: TRBJ2-2
v_call: TRBV19
d_call: TRBD2
clone_size: -
cdr3_nt: TGTGCCAGTAGGGGACGTTGGACTAGCGGGGGGCGAACGAACACCGGGGAGCTGTTTTTT
cdr3_aa: CASRGRWTSGGRTNTGELFF

cdr3_length: 14
j_call: TRBJ2-5
v_call: TRBV7-7
d_call: TRBD1
clone_size: few
cdr3_nt: TGTGCCAGCAGCTTTCTACAGGGGACAGAGACCCAGTACTTC
cdr3_aa: CASSFLQGTETQYF

cdr3_length: 14
j_call: TRBJ1-1
v_call: TRBV2
d_call: -
clone_size: -
cdr3_nt: TGTGCCAGGACCCCTGGCAGGGGGAACACTGAAGCTTTCTTT
cdr3_aa: CARTPGRGNTEAFF

cdr3_length: 15
j_call: TRBJ2-2
v_call: TRBV5-4
d_call: TRBD1
clone_size: -
cdr3_nt: TGTGCCAGCAGGGAGGACAGGGCGAACACCGGGGAGCTGTTTTTT
cdr3_aa: CASREDRANTGELFF

cdr3_length: 13
j_call: TRBJ1-6
v_call: TRBV19
d_call: -
clone_size: -
cdr3_nt: TGTGCCAGTGGGCGTTTTGACAATTCACCCCTCCACTTT
cdr3_aa: CASGRFDNSPLHF

cdr3_length: 15
j_call: TRBJ2-6
v_call: TRBV6-1
d_call: -
clone_size: few
cdr3_nt: TGTGCCAGCAGTGAAATCCGCTCTGGGGCCAACGTCCTGACTTTC
cdr3_aa: CASSEIRSGANVLTF

cdr3_length: 15
j_call: TRBJ1-1
v_call: TRBV5-4
d_call: -
clone_size: -
cdr3_nt: TGTGCCAGCAGCCTAGGGGTAACCAGTAACACTGAAGCTTTCTTT
cdr3_aa: CASSLGVTSNTEAFF

cdr3_length: 15
j_call: TRBJ1-2
v_call: TRBV18
d_call: TRBD1
clone_size: -
cdr3_nt: TGTGCCAGCTCACCCGGACAGGCAGGGGACTATGGCTACACCTTC
cdr3_aa: CASSPGQAGDYGYTF

cdr3_length: 18
j_call: TRBJ2-1
v_call: TRBV7-9
d_call: TRBD2
clone_size: -
cdr3_nt: TGTGCCAGCAGCCCACTAGCGGGGGGTCTGAGCTCCTACAATGAGCAGTTCTTC
cdr3_aa: CASSPLAGGLSSYNEQFF

cdr3_length: 16
j_call: TRBJ1-5
v_call: TRBV30
d_call: TRBD1
clone_size: -
cdr3_nt: TGTGCCTGGAGCGTCTTGGGGCAGGGGGCTCGGCAGCCCCAGCATTTT
cdr3_aa: CAWSVLGQGARQPQHF

cdr3_length: 13
j_call: TRBJ1-2
v_call: TRBV5-1
d_call: -
clone_size: -
cdr3_nt: TGCGCCAGCAGCTTGGCACTTAACTATGGCTACACCTTC
cdr3_aa: CASSLALNYGYTF

cdr3_length: 16
j_call: TRBJ2-5
v_call: TRBV6-2/TRBV6-3
d_call: TRBD1
clone_size: -
cdr3_nt: TGTGCCAGCAGTGGCGTCCCGGGACAGGGAGGAGAGACCCAGTACTTC
cdr3_aa: CASSGVPGQGGETQYF

cdr3_length: 15
j_call: TRBJ2-2
v_call: TRBV5-4
d_call: TRBD1
clone_size: -
cdr3_nt: TGTGCCAGCAGCTCGGGACAGGGGGCGGTCGGGGAGCTGTTTTTT
cdr3_aa: CASSSGQGAVGELFF

cdr3_length: 16
j_call: TRBJ2-3
v_call: TRBV5-4
d_call: TRBD2
clone_size: -
cdr3_nt: TGTGCCAGCAGCATCGGGACTAGCGGGAGCACAGATACGCAGTATTTT
cdr3_aa: CASSIGTSGSTDTQYF

cdr3_length: 12
j_call: TRBJ2-7
v_call: TRBV7-2
d_call: -
clone_size: -
cdr3_nt: TGTGCCAGCAGCTTCCCTTCCTACGAGCAGTACTTC
cdr3_aa: CASSFPSYEQYF

cdr3_length: 11
j_call: TRBJ1-1
v_call: TRBV11-3
d_call: -
clone_size: -
cdr3_nt: TGTGCCAGCAGCTCGTACAATCAAGCTTTCTTT
cdr3_aa: CASSSYNQAFF

cdr3_length: 16
j_call: TRBJ2-3
v_call: TRBV2
d_call: -
clone_size: -
cdr3_nt: TGTGCCAGCAGTGAAGCGCAGGGGACCAGCACAGATACGCAGTATTTT
cdr3_aa: CASSEAQGTSTDTQYF

cdr3_length: 15
j_call: TRBJ1-5
v_call: TRBV19
d_call: TRBD1
clone_size: -
cdr3_nt: TGTGCCAGTACAGGGGGTGAATATAGCAATCAGCCCCAGCATTTT
cdr3_aa: CASTGGEYSNQPQHF

cdr3_length: 14
j_call: TRBJ1-5
v_call: TRBV7-8
d_call: TRBD1
clone_size: -
cdr3_nt: TGTGCCAGCAGCATGCGACAGGGAGAGCAGCCCCAGCATTTT
cdr3_aa: CASSMRQGEQPQHF

cdr3_length: 15
j_call: TRBJ2-1
v_call: TRBV7-2
d_call: TRBD2
clone_size: -
cdr3_nt: TGTGCCAGCAGCTTAGGCGGGGGTGGTAAGGCTGAGCAGTTCTTC
cdr3_aa: CASSLGGGGKAEQFF

cdr3_length: 16
j_call: TRBJ2-2
v_call: TRBV5-1
d_call: TRBD2
clone_size: -
cdr3_nt: TGCGCCAGTCGGGGACTAGCTACTGCGAACACCGGGGAGCTGTTTTTT
cdr3_aa: CASRGLATANTGELFF

cdr3_length: 15
j_call: TRBJ1-6
v_call: TRBV10-3
d_call: -
clone_size: -
cdr3_nt: TGTGCCATCAGACCACAGAGCTCCTATAATTCACCCCTCCACTTT
cdr3_aa: CAIRPQSSYNSPLHF

cdr3_length: 14
j_call: TRBJ2-7
v_call: TRBV7-8
d_call: -
clone_size: once
cdr3_nt: TGTGCCAGCAGGGCGACAGGGAGGATCTACGAGCAGTACTTC
cdr3_aa: CASRATGRIYEQYF

cdr3_length: 14
j_call: TRBJ1-4
v_call: TRBV3-1/TRBV3-2
d_call: -
clone_size: -
cdr3_nt: TGTGCCAGCAGCCGAACAGGGAATTATGAAAAACTGTTTTTT
cdr3_aa: CASSRTGNYEKLFF

cdr3_length: 13
j_call: TRBJ2-3
v_call: TRBV12-3/TRBV12-4
d_call: -
clone_size: -
cdr3_nt: TGTGCCAGCAAATTGAGGGAGTTAGATACGCAGTATTTT
cdr3_aa: CASKLRELDTQYF

cdr3_length: 15
j_call: TRBJ1-2
v_call: TRBV19
d_call: -
clone_size: -
cdr3_nt: TGTGCCAGTAGTATATCCCCCTATGGGAGCTATGGCTACACCTTC
cdr3_aa: CASSISPYGSYGYTF

cdr3_length: 18
j_call: TRBJ2-1
v_call: TRBV19
d_call: TRBD2
clone_size: -
cdr3_nt: TGTGCCAGTAGTATTACTAGCGGGGGGGCCATGTCCTACAATGAGCAGTTCTTC
cdr3_aa: CASSITSGGAMSYNEQFF

cdr3_length: 14
j_call: TRBJ1-6
v_call: TRBV3-1/TRBV3-2
d_call: -
clone_size: -
cdr3_nt: TGTGCCAGCAGCCACTCCAGCGGGAATTCACCCCTCCACTTT
cdr3_aa: CASSHSSGNSPLHF

cdr3_length: 15
j_call: TRBJ2-1
v_call: TRBV21-1
d_call: -
clone_size: -
cdr3_nt: TGTGCCAGCACCGGCCTGGGGCAGGGGGTGAAAGAGCAGTTCTTC
cdr3_aa: CASTGLGQGVKEQFF

cdr3_length: 16
j_call: TRBJ2-1
v_call: TRBV5-1
d_call: TRBD1
clone_size: -
cdr3_nt: TGCGCCAGCAGCCCCTTGGGACAGGGGGCGCGGGGCGAGCAGTTCTTC
cdr3_aa: CASSPLGQGARGEQFF

cdr3_length: 15
j_call: TRBJ1-6
v_call: TRBV2
d_call: -
clone_size: -
cdr3_nt: TGTGCCAGCAGTAGGGAGAGGTCCTATAATTCACCCCTCCACTTT
cdr3_aa: CASSRERSYNSPLHF

cdr3_length: 17
j_call: TRBJ1-2
v_call: TRBV3-1/TRBV3-2
d_call: -
clone_size: -
cdr3_nt: TGTGCCAGCAGCCAAGTTTGGGGGCCAGCGATAGGGTATGGCTACACCTTC
cdr3_aa: CASSQVWGPAIGYGYTF

cdr3_length: 13
j_call: TRBJ1-5
v_call: TRBV12-3/TRBV12-4
d_call: -
clone_size: -
cdr3_nt: TGTGCCAGCACCCCCAATGGGCAGGAGGCCCAGCATTTT
cdr3_aa: CASTPNGQEAQHF

cdr3_length: 13
j_call: TRBJ1-5
v_call: TRBV28
d_call: -
clone_size: -
cdr3_nt: TGTGCCAGCAGTTTGTACAGGGCTCAGCCCCAGCATTTT
cdr3_aa: CASSLYRAQPQHF

cdr3_length: 14
j_call: TRBJ2-7
v_call: TRBV28
d_call: -
clone_size: -
cdr3_nt: TGTGCCAGCAGTATAGGACTTAGCTCCTACGAGCAGTACTTC
cdr3_aa: CASSIGLSSYEQYF

cdr3_length: 17
j_call: TRBJ1-2
v_call: TRBV7-6
d_call: TRBD1
clone_size: -
cdr3_nt: TGTGCCAGCAGCCCCCGAGTCGTGGGACAGGGAGGGAATGGCTACACCTTC
cdr3_aa: CASSPRVVGQGGNGYTF